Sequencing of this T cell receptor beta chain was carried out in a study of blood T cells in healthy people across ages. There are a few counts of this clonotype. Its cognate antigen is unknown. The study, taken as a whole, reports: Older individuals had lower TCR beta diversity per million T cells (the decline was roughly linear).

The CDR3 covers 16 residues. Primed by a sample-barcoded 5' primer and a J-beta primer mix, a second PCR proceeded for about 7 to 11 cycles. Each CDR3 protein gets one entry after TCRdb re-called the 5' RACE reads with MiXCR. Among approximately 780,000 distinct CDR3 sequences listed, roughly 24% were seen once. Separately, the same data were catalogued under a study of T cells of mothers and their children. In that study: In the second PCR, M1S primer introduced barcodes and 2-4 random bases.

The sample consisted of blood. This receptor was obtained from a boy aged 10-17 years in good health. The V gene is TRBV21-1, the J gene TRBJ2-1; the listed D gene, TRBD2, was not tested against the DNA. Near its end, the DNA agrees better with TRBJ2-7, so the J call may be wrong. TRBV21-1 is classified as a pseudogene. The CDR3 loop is CASSKGLVGLWYEQYF. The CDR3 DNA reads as TGTGCCAGCAGCAAAGGTCTGGTCGGACTTTGGTACGAGCAGTACTTC.